This T cell receptor beta chain is drawn from a study of monozygotic twins with inflammatory bowel disease. Findings of the study overall: Especially where disease activity was present, IBD patients had fewer clonotypes in common with others than healthy twins did.

With no T cell sorting beforehand, total RNA was isolated from whole blood. The team made cDNA by running eight separate reactions for each sample. Reanalyzing the 5' RACE reads, TCRdb keeps one entry per CDR3 protein, without DNA. The specimen's table records 300,000 to 400,000 distinct CDR3 sequences. With respect to this clonotype: Antigen: not known.

Germline assignment: CDR1 MNHNS and CDR2 SASEGT. This CDR3 has 14 residues. The sample taken for sequencing was blood. The source of this sequence is a human donor with ulcerative colitis or Crohn's disease, or a healthy co-twin of an affected twin (not recorded which). This rearrangement joins TRBV6-1 to TRBJ2-5; lacking DNA, the TRBD1 call made by TCRdb goes unchecked. CDR3 in amino acids: CASRDRKGSGTQYF.